These 10 T cell receptor beta chains were all obtained from the same sample, sequenced in a study of T cells after posttransplantation cyclophosphamide. Treatment was busulfan-fludarabine conditioning, a marrow graft, and cyclophosphamide on days +3 and +4. Clones were sequenced by immunoSEQ multiplex PCR, and TCRdb holds only the in-frame ones, with some missing. The sample contains some 37,000 clones, roughly 78% of which appear only once. The sequences come from CD4+ T cells sorted from blood, collected 1,800 to 2,000 days after a stem cell transplant with posttransplant cyclophosphamide. Every receptor here comes from a female patient aged 40 to 50 who received an allogeneic stem cell transplant from a related donor, was CMV-positive, and had no GVHD. Some T cells may arise from the graft donor.

This clone was observed a few times. The V call is TRBV5-1, the J call TRBJ1-3; TRBD1 matches at 7 bases. V shed 3 bases and J 4 bases; nucleotides not matched to a gene: 4. The CDR3 has 14 amino acids. Germline loops: CDR1 SGHRS, CDR2 YFSETQ. This CDR3 is CASSYDRAGNTIYF. CDR3 coding DNA: TGCGCCAGCAGCTACGACAGGGCCGGAAACACCATATATTTT.

CDR3: CATRGGVSNQPQHF. CDR3 sequence (DNA): TGTGCCACCCGGGGGGGCGTTAGCAATCAGCCCCAGCATTTT. The rearrangement joins TRBV10-3 to TRBJ1-5, with TRBD1 as a possible D gene (6 bases). CDR1 and CDR2 from the germline V gene are ENHRY and SYGVKD. The CDR3 is 14 amino acids. Trimming removed 10 bases from V and 0 bases from J, with 13 bases in between.

This chain joins TRBV15 and TRBJ1-2, with D tentatively TRBD1 (6 bases). CDR1 is LNHNV, CDR2 YYDKDF, per germline (reference sequence). Between the trimmed V and J ends, which lost 0 bases and 6 bases, there was a span of 11 bases. The CDR3 runs 14 residues. The DNA of the CDR3 is TGTGCCACCAGCAGAGATAGAGGGGGGGATGGCTACACCTTC. Protein sequence: CATSRDRGGDGYTF.

V and J are TRBV9 and TRBJ2-1, with D unresolved. The germline gives CDR1 SGDLS, CDR2 YYNGEE. The CDR3 has 16 amino acids. V lost 0 bases, J lost 0 bases, and 10 bases lay in between. This CDR3 is CASSVGAGSSYNEQFF. The DNA for the CDR3 is TGTGCCAGCAGCGTAGGGGCTGGAAGCTCCTACAATGAGCAGTTCTTC.

The V call is TRBV5-1, the J call TRBJ1-2; D perhaps matches TRBD1 (6 bases). The V end was cut by 2 bases, the J end by 0 bases, with 17 bases between. Germline V gene lookup returns CDR1 SGHRS and CDR2 YFSETQ. This CDR3 is built from 17 residues. The CDR3 is CASSFKTRTAANYGYTF. The CDR3 DNA reads TGCGCCAGCAGCTTTAAAACTCGGACAGCCGCTAACTATGGCTACACCTTC.

The genes are TRBV27 and TRBJ1-5; D perhaps matches TRBD1 (5 bases). The germline V gene has CDR1 MNHEY and CDR2 SMNVEV (reference sequence). The CDR3 covers 16 residues. V was trimmed by 0 bases and J by 1 base, leaving 10 bases between them. The CDR3, as DNA: TGTGCCAGCAGTTTATCGAAGGGACTAAGCAATCAGCCCCAGCATTTT. It translates to CASSLSKGLSNQPQHF.

This clone showed up just a few times. The CDR3 DNA follows: TGTGCCAGCAGCCGGAGACAGGGTGCTGGGGAGCTGTTTTTT. This sequence encodes CASSRRQGAGELFF. This chain links TRBV7-9 with TRBJ2-2, with TRBD1 matching 7 bases. The germline gives CDR1 SEHNR, CDR2 FQNEAQ (reference sequence). The CDR3 covers 14 residues. Losses at the gene ends were 5 bases for V and 8 bases for J; bases not matched to a gene: 8.

This clone is medium-sized. This rearrangement joins TRBV5-1 to TRBJ2-7, with a weak D call TRBD2 (6 bases). Germline-derived CDR1 and CDR2 are SGHRS and YFSETQ. V lost 4 bases to trimming and J lost 5 bases, with 19 bases between them. CDR3 size: 15 residues. The CDR3: CASSTDGPSGDEQYF. The CDR3 DNA is TGCGCCAGCAGCACGGACGGACCTTCGGGGGACGAGCAGTACTTC.

The J gene is TRBJ1-3, the V gene TRBV18, with D possibly TRBD1 on 6 matching bases. CDR1 is KGHSH, CDR2 LQKENI, per germline. This CDR3 has 19 residues. Trimming took 3 bases from V and 0 from J, leaving 21 bases between them. The CDR3 nucleotides are TGTGCCAGCTCACCTCTTCACGGGACAAGGGGCGCCTCTGGAAACACCATATATTTT. Protein product: CASSPLHGTRGASGNTIYF.

This rearrangement joins TRBV2 to TRBJ2-1, with D perhaps matching TRBD2 (6 bases). The CDR3 spans 14 residues. V dropped 9 bases and J dropped 6 bases, with 18 bases sitting between them. Per germline, CDR1 SNHLY and CDR2 FYNNEI. The CDR3 DNA sequence: TGTGCCAGTGATTTGTTTTTGGGGGGCAATGAGCAGTTCTTC. Translation: CASDLFLGGNEQFF.